This TCR beta chain appears in the sequencing data of a study of cytomegalovirus exposure and HLA in healthy donors. Study details: Earlier work reported around 110 million unique TCR beta sequences from about 180 million T cells.

Study outcomes and limitations: Sequencing depth across donors, presence/absence analyses assumed, was roughly uniform. TCR beta chains numbering some 160 were designated cytomegalovirus-associated.

The donors comprised healthy bone marrow donors. The CDR3 contains 12 residues. Per germline, CDR1 SQVTM and CDR2 ANQGSEA. The V gene lost 7 bases and the J gene lost 6 bases, with 15 bases spanning the gap. Note on this clone: Its antigen is still unknown.

Both 60 Vbeta primers and 13 Jbeta primers went into the PCR. Sequencing used immunoSEQ multiplex PCR; TCRdb keeps in-frame clones, though not all of them. The sample has roughly 70,000 clones, roughly 82% seen once; the top ten hold 1.5% to 2%. The chain recombines TRBV29-1 with TRBJ2-5, with a weak D call TRBD2 (7 bases). The origin of this receptor is a young man in good health and CMV-seronegative. The sample comprised PBMCs. CDR3 bases: TGCAGCGCTACCCGGCGGGGGCAGACCCAGTACTTC. It specifies CSATRRGQTQYF.